This section outlines one T cell receptor (beta chain) sequence together with its context. The antigen remains unidentified. This sample stems from a study of cytomegalovirus exposure and HLA in healthy donors. General observations from the study: As confirmed in vitro, three CMV-associated chains were specific for CMV antigens. There were around 160 TCR beta chains listed as cytomegalovirus-associated. Most TCR sequences were uncommon, yet certain public TCRs appeared in many donors.

Here immunoSEQ multiplex PCR was the method, and the copy in TCRdb shows in-frame clones only, minus some. This table has roughly 110,000 clones, about nine tenths appearing once. Germline assignment: CDR1 SNHLY and CDR2 FYNNEI. V shed 7 bases and J shed 4 bases, with 17 bases lying between them. The CDR3 spans 14 residues. The V and J genes are TRBV2 and TRBJ2-7, with D possibly matching TRBD1 (5 bases). The sequencing sample was made of PBMCs. The receptor was isolated from a woman aged 18-29 years in good health and CMV-seropositive. The CDR3 bases are TGTGCCAGCAAGACAGCCAAACAAACATACGAGCAGTACTTC. This encodes CASKTAKQTYEQYF.